Below, 31 T cell receptor beta chains from the same sample are listed, as sequenced in a study of T-cell reconstitution after alpha-beta-depleted transplantation in children. During its preparation, the TCRbeta library received unique molecular identifiers. TCRdb re-analysed the PCR reads in MiXCR, keeping a single row per CDR3 protein. The repertoire holds just under 350,000 distinct CDR3 sequences, with 15% to 20% as singletons. The source material was PBMCs, mostly from graft donor cells, sampled 360 days after TCRalphabeta/CD19-depleted stem cell transplant. Every receptor here comes from a male patient aged 2 to 9 who had a stem cell transplant for acute lymphoblastic leukemia, so the T cells may come from the graft donor.

This clonotype has a handful of counts. The chain employs TRBV27 and TRBJ2-1, with TRBD2 matching 14 bases. CDR1 is MNHEY, CDR2 SMNVEV, per germline (reference sequence). The CDR3 spans 15 residues. V shed 5 bases and J 8 bases; nucleotides not matched to a gene: 5. CDR3 sequence: CASSLGTSGSYEQFF. For the CDR3, the DNA is TGTGCCAGCAGTCTTGGGACTAGCGGGAGCTATGAGCAGTTCTTC.

This chain connects TRBV4-1 to TRBJ2-3; D gene uncertain. Germline V lookup: CDR1 MGHRA, CDR2 YSYEKL. Deletions cut 3 bases from V and 1 base from J, with 11 bases between. The CDR3 consists of 15 residues. As DNA, the CDR3 is TGCGCCAGCAGCCACCCCGGCACCCGCACAGATACGCAGTATTTT. The encoded protein is CASSHPGTRTDTQYF.

In its sample, this clonotype was seen many times. The chain uses TRBV7-2 and TRBJ2-1; D is undetermined. V dropped 7 bases and J dropped 0 bases, with 10 bases sitting between them. This CDR3 region has 14 residues. The germline gives CDR1 SGHTA, CDR2 FQGNSA. CDR3 in DNA: TGTGCCAGCACCCTGCCCAGCTCCTACAATGAGCAGTTCTTC. Amino acids: CASTLPSSYNEQFF.

This clonotype was counted only a few times. The chain links TRBV7-3 to TRBJ2-1; tentative D call: TRBD2 (8 bases). V shed 1 base and J shed 1 base, with 26 bases lying between them. Germline CDR1 is SGHTA and CDR2 is FQGTGA. The CDR3 is 21 residues long. Written as DNA, the CDR3 is TGTGCCAGCAGCTTAAACCCAGGGGGTGGCGGGAGGTCCTTTTCCTACAATGAGCAGTTCTTC. It specifies CASSLNPGGGGRSFSYNEQFF.

The chain joins TRBV25-1 to TRBJ2-1; the D gene is possibly TRBD2 (5 bases). The germline V gene has CDR1 MGHDK and CDR2 SYGVNS. The CDR3 is made up of 17 amino acids. Trimming pared 3 bases from V and 7 bases from J, leaving 22 bases between. As DNA, the CDR3 is TGTGCCAGCAGTGAGGCTCTTCGCGGGTCTACTTGGAATGAGCAGTTCTTC. Translating gives CASSEALRGSTWNEQFF.

The chain uses TRBV7-9 and TRBJ1-1, with TRBD1 as a possible D gene (5 bases). This CDR3 has 16 amino acids. The germline CDR1 and CDR2 sequences are SEHNR and FQNEAQ (reference sequence). The V and J ends lost 6 bases and 0 bases respectively, with 17 bases between them. DNA for the CDR3: TGTGCCAGCAGGCCTAAACTACAGGAAATGAACACTGAAGCTTTCTTT. It codes for CASRPKLQEMNTEAFF.

V and J are TRBV7-8 and TRBJ2-6, with a weak D call TRBD2 (7 bases). Germline-derived CDR1 and CDR2 are SGHVS and FQNEAQ. Trimming removed 4 bases at V and 1 base at J, with 11 bases between. The CDR3 is made up of 16 amino acids. The CDR3 region has the DNA TGTGCCAGCAGCTGGAGGGGGGGATCTGGGGCCAACGTCCTGACTTTC. Amino acids: CASSWRGGSGANVLTF.

The sample holds many counts of this clonotype. Here the CDR3 reads CASSSGRYNEQFF. For the CDR3, the DNA is TGTGCCAGCAGTAGCGGGAGGTACAATGAGCAGTTCTTC. The chain is built from TRBV9 and TRBJ2-1, with 10 positions matching TRBD2. The V gene end was trimmed by 5 bases and the J gene end by 4 bases; junction bases not matched to a gene: 0. This CDR3 is 13 amino acids long. Germline-derived CDR1 and CDR2 are SGDLS and YYNGEE.

The chain joins TRBV28 to TRBJ2-7; 8 bases line up with TRBD2. The CDR3 is 14 residues long. Trimming took 3 bases from V and 3 from J; bases not matched to a gene: 4. Germline CDR1 reads MDHEN; CDR2 reads SYDVKM. The CDR3 nucleotides read TGTGCCAGCAGTTTGGTAGCGGGGTACTACGAGCAGTACTTC. This translates into CASSLVAGYYEQYF.

This clonotype was detected ten times or more. The chain uses TRBV5-1 and TRBJ2-5; D unclear. The germline V gene encodes CDR1 SGHRS and CDR2 YFSETQ. V dropped 4 bases and J dropped 0 bases, with 7 bases sitting between them. The CDR3 consists of 13 residues. The CDR3 reads CASSPSYQETQYF. The CDR3 DNA sequence: TGCGCCAGCAGCCCGTCGTACCAAGAGACCCAGTACTTC.

This clonotype was counted many times. The chain uses TRBV12-3 or TRBV12-4 and TRBJ2-5, with 7 bases aligning to TRBD2. Trimming cost V 0 bases and J 5 bases; bases outside gene matches: 6. The CDR3 loop spans 15 amino acids. The CDR3 region is CASSLAGGPGETQYF. The CDR3 region has the DNA TGTGCCAGCAGTTTAGCGGGAGGGCCGGGGGAGACCCAGTACTTC.

V is TRBV20-1 and J is TRBJ2-7; no clear D gene. The germline CDR1 and CDR2 sequences are DFQATT and SNEGSKA (reference sequence). V was pared by 6 bases and J by 2 bases, with 14 bases between. This CDR3 has 13 amino acids. CDR3 loop: CSANLFRAYEQYF. CDR3 DNA sequence: TGCAGTGCAAACCTCTTCCGGGCCTACGAGCAGTACTTC.

This chain joins TRBV20-1 and TRBJ1-1; 7 bases map to TRBD1. Per the germline V gene, CDR1 is DFQATT and CDR2 is SNEGSKA (reference sequence). This CDR3 is 15 amino acids long. The V and J ends lost 5 bases and 4 bases, in that order; junction bases with no gene match: 13. This CDR3 is CSADRAIGSGTEAFF. In DNA, the CDR3 is TGCAGTGCTGACAGGGCGATAGGGTCGGGCACTGAAGCTTTCTTT.

This chain uses TRBV12-3 or TRBV12-4 with TRBJ1-2; TRBD1 is a possible D gene (5 bases). This CDR3 region has 14 residues. The V end lost 4 bases, the J end lost 8 bases, and 17 bases lay between the germline ends. The CDR3 bases are TGTGCCAGCAGTTCCCCCACGAGGGGAGGAGGCTACACCTTC. Amino acid sequence: CASSSPTRGGGYTF.

V and J are TRBV18 and TRBJ2-7; D remains ambiguous. With 3 bases removed from V and 5 bases from J, the gap between germline ends came to 14 bases. The CDR3 has 14 amino acids. Germline values: CDR1 KGHSH, CDR2 LQKENI. CDR3 nucleotide sequence: TGTGCCAGCTCACCGAACCCTTTTCAGAACGAGCAGTACTTC. This encodes CASSPNPFQNEQYF.

The chain links TRBV3-1 to TRBJ2-5; D gene ambiguous. CDR3 length: 15 residues. The ends were cut back, 0 bases at V and 0 bases at J, with 8 bases in the middle. The germline V gene has CDR1 LGHDT and CDR2 YNNKEL (reference sequence). CDR3 coding DNA: TGTGCCAGCAGCCAAGATGATCCGTACCAAGAGACCCAGTACTTC. This codes for CASSQDDPYQETQYF.

This clonotype was observed at least ten times. The chain combines TRBV4-2 with TRBJ2-3; tentative D call: TRBD2 (6 bases). The CDR3 runs 14 residues. Trimming removed 1 base at V and 4 bases at J, with 9 bases between. Germline V gene data show CDR1 as LGHNA and CDR2 as YNFKEQ. As DNA, the CDR3 is TGTGCCAGCAGCCAAGTGGCGGGATCAGATACGCAGTATTTT. Translation: CASSQVAGSDTQYF.

The rearrangement links TRBV11-2 to TRBJ2-3, with D hard to call. The V gene lost 4 bases and the J gene lost 3 bases, with 11 bases spanning the gap. Germline CDR1 is SGHAT and CDR2 is FQNNGV. The CDR3 loop spans 14 amino acids. The CDR3 is CASSSITQTDTQYF. DNA for the CDR3: TGTGCCAGCAGCTCCATCACACAGACAGATACGCAGTATTTT.

This sequence joins TRBV20-1 and TRBJ2-2; D not certain. The CDR3 is made up of 14 amino acids. Germline V gene lookup returns CDR1 DFQATT and CDR2 SNEGSKA (reference sequence). V was shortened by 1 base and J by 1 base, with 7 bases between the two germline ends. CDR3 protein: CSARGLGNTGELFF. For the CDR3, the DNA is TGCAGTGCTAGAGGGCTCGGGAACACCGGGGAGCTGTTTTTT.

This chain uses TRBV14 with TRBJ2-1; a weak D match, TRBD1 (5 bases). With 1 base removed from V and 5 bases from J, the gap between germline ends came to 12 bases. Germline-derived CDR1 and CDR2 are SGHDN and FVKESK. The CDR3 sequence is 15 residues long. CDR3 in amino acids: CASSQVQTAHNEQFF. The CDR3 DNA follows: TGTGCCAGCAGCCAAGTGCAGACAGCCCACAATGAGCAGTTCTTC.

This chain connects TRBV7-9 to TRBJ2-5; weak D call: TRBD1 (6 bases). From germline, CDR1 is SEHNR and CDR2 FQNEAQ (reference sequence). The CDR3 is made up of 13 amino acids. Trimming took off 5 bases at V and 5 bases at J, with 12 bases between the two ends. The CDR3 reads CASSVQGEETQYF. CDR3 sequence (DNA): TGTGCCAGCAGCGTACAGGGAGAGGAGACCCAGTACTTC.

This clonotype was detected only a few times. V is TRBV12-3 or TRBV12-4 and J is TRBJ2-5, with D perhaps TRBD1 (8 bases). The V end was cut by 5 bases, the J end by 9 bases, with 13 bases between. This CDR3 is built from 12 residues. The CDR3 sequence: CASSTGGRAQYF. DNA for the CDR3: TGTGCCAGCAGTACAGGGGGGAGGGCCCAGTACTTC.

The chain combines TRBV6-1 with TRBJ2-2, with 11 bases fitting TRBD2. Germline CDR1 is MNHNS and CDR2 is SASEGT. There are 18 residues in the CDR3. The V segment lost 6 bases and the J segment 1 base; nucleotides outside the gene matches: 10. The CDR3 DNA sequence: TGTGCCAGCAGGATACTAGCGGGAGTGGGCAAGAACACCGGGGAGCTGTTTTTT. It yields the protein CASRILAGVGKNTGELFF.

This clonotype was seen a handful of times. The chain recombines TRBV2 with TRBJ2-7, with D possibly TRBD2 on 5 matching bases. The CDR3 totals 13 residues. The V end was cut by 8 bases, the J end by 3 bases, with 14 bases between. Germline values: CDR1 SNHLY, CDR2 FYNNEI. The CDR3 DNA is TGTGCCAGCGGCGGCCTAGAGGGCTACGAGCAGTACTTC. Its translation is CASGGLEGYEQYF. Full variable domain (rest looked up from reference TRBV2 and TRBJ2-7): EPEVTQTPSHQVTQMGQEVILRCVPISNHLYFYWYRQILGQKVEFLVSFYNNEISEKSEIFDDQFSVERPDGSNFTLKIRSTKLEDSAMYFCASGGLEGYEQYFGPGTRLTVT.

This clonotype showed up just a few times. The chain is built from TRBV11-2 and TRBJ2-7, with D perhaps TRBD2 (6 bases). The germline V gene has CDR1 SGHAT and CDR2 FQNNGV. The CDR3 has 18 amino acids. V lost 4 bases, J lost 2 bases, and 24 bases lay in between. Here the CDR3 DNA reads TGTGCCAGCAGCTGTCAAAGAACGTGGGGGAGGCCCCCCTACGAGCAGTACTTC. It encodes CASSCQRTWGRPPYEQYF.

This clonotype was picked up many times. DNA of the CDR3: TGTGCCAGCTCACCGCAAAAACAGGGTGATGGCTACACCTTC. This gives the protein CASSPQKQGDGYTF. The chain employs TRBV18 and TRBJ1-2; TRBD1 is a possible D gene (6 bases). With 3 bases removed from V and 6 bases from J, the gap between germline ends came to 14 bases. This CDR3 comprises 14 residues. From germline, CDR1 is KGHSH and CDR2 LQKENI.

V and J are TRBV5-1 and TRBJ2-2; D uncertain. CDR1 is SGHRS and CDR2 is YFSETQ in the germline V gene. This CDR3 spans 15 amino acids. Trimming took off 1 base at V and 5 bases at J, with 12 bases between the two ends. The chain's CDR3 is CASSLNQVETGELFF. The CDR3 coding sequence is TGCGCCAGCAGCTTGAACCAGGTCGAAACCGGGGAGCTGTTTTTT.

This clonotype has just a few counts. CDR3 nucleotide sequence: TGTGCCAGCAGTGAAGGGCCCTCCGGGGCCCAGTACTTC. Its protein product is CASSEGPSGAQYF. V usage is TRBV6-1 and J usage is TRBJ2-5, with a weak D call TRBD2 (5 bases). Per the germline V gene, CDR1 is MNHNS and CDR2 is SASEGT. Trimming took off 1 base at V and 9 bases at J, with 12 bases between the two ends. This CDR3 has 13 residues.

This clonotype was detected a few times. V gene TRBV4-1 combines with J gene TRBJ2-3, with 13 bases identical to TRBD2. The germline CDR1 and CDR2 sequences are MGHRA and YSYEKL. V lost 3 bases and J lost 8; bases outside the gene matches: 8. The CDR3 covers 16 residues. The CDR3 DNA sequence: TGCGCCAGCAGCCAGGGACTAGCGGGAAGGGGGGGTACGCAGTATTTT. This translates into CASSQGLAGRGGTQYF.

In its sample, this clonotype was seen many times. The CDR3 loop reads CASSFTGGNTEAFF. CDR3 sequence (DNA): TGTGCCAGCAGTTTCACAGGGGGGAACACTGAAGCTTTCTTT. The chain uses TRBV12-3 or TRBV12-4 and TRBJ1-1; TRBD1 aligns across 8 bases. This CDR3 has 14 amino acids. Trimming at V came to 3 bases and at J to 1 base, leaving 1 base not matched to a gene.

The rearrangement uses TRBV11-2 and TRBJ2-5; 12 bases are a match to TRBD2. In germline, CDR1 is SGHAT, CDR2 FQNNGV. The CDR3 has 17 amino acids. The ends lost 0 bases at V and 4 bases at J; junction bases unmatched: 6. The CDR3 is CASSLDRTSGEGETQYF. Written as DNA, the CDR3 is TGTGCCAGCAGCTTAGATAGGACTAGCGGGGAGGGAGAGACCCAGTACTTC.